The present T cell receptor beta chain was sequenced within a study of T cells in localized non-small cell lung cancer. Produced via immunoSEQ multiplex PCR; TCRdb's table is partial and in-frame only. The data hold 45,000 to 55,000 clones, with 60% to 80% observed a single time. CDR1 MGHRA and CDR2 YSYEKL come from the germline V gene. This CDR3 has 18 residues. The ends were cut back, 3 bases at V and 0 bases at J, with 18 bases in the middle. The source material was peripheral blood, sampled before any cancer treatment. The origin of this receptor is a man aged 35 to 70 with stage I squamous cell lung carcinoma. The rearrangement links TRBV4-1 to TRBJ1-3, with D maybe TRBD1 (5 bases). CDR3 nucleotide sequence: TGCGCCAGCAGCCACCCATTAGTAGGGGTCGTCTCTGGAAACACCATATATTTT. It translates to CASSHPLVGVVSGNTIYF.